This TCR beta chain originates from a study of blood T cells in healthy people across ages. About this clonotype itself: The target antigen is unknown.

The CDR3 spans 16 residues. V was shortened by 3 bases and J by 2 bases, with 14 bases between the two germline ends. Germline CDR1 SGHDT, CDR2 YYEEEE. Each sample yielded at least 6.5 million isolated PBMCs. For the second PCR, which ran for 7 to 11 cycles, a sample-barcoded 5' primer and a J-beta primer mix were used. TCRdb redid the calling of the 5' RACE reads with MiXCR, one entry per CDR3 protein. The sample gives 1.5 million or so distinct CDR3 sequences, around two fifths of which show up once; roughly 8.2% is in the top ten. Study observations and caveats: Considered underestimates were the diversity estimates obtained from one million T cells.

The sequencing sample was made of blood. J is TRBJ1-4 and V is TRBV5-6; maybe TRBD1 (5 bases). The sequence was collected from a woman aged 18-35 years in good health. In nucleotides, the CDR3 is TGTGCCAGCAGCTCAAACACAGGAGTGACTAATGAAAAACTGTTTTTT. Amino acid sequence: CASSSNTGVTNEKLFF.